A selection of T cell receptor beta chains follows, all from one sample in a study of OX40 agonist ivuxolimab in advanced cancers. Clones were sequenced by immunoSEQ multiplex PCR, and TCRdb holds only the in-frame ones, with some missing. The sample shows roughly 63,000 clones, less than 90% of them seen only once. Specimen: CD4+ or CD8+ T cells sorted from blood, collected in a trial of the OX40 agonist ivuxolimab. Source of these receptors: an adult with an advanced solid tumor such as melanoma, head and neck, liver or kidney cancer. The CDR3 runs from the conserved cysteine through the conserved F or W. Each record gives: V gene, J gene, D gene, clone size, CDR3 protein, CDR3 DNA. A D gene is named only where the DNA matches it firmly. For some rows the clone size is stated as once, few or many, or as a class when expanded; others skip it.

>TRBV5-1|TRBJ2-7|TRBD1|few
CASSFSGTGVLSEQYF
TGCGCCAGCAGCTTTTCCGGGACAGGGGTCTTGTCCGAGCAGTACTTC
>TRBV19|TRBJ1-2|.|.
CASSILGGGNYGYTF
TGTGCCAGTAGTATCCTCGGGGGGGGTAACTATGGCTACACCTTC
>TRBV7-6|TRBJ2-2|TRBD1|.
CASTPQTGDTGELFF
TGTGCCAGCACCCCTCAGACAGGGGACACCGGGGAGCTGTTTTTT
>TRBV5-4|TRBJ2-3|TRBD2|.
CASSFGGGTDTQYF
TGTGCCAGCAGCTTCGGGGGGGGCACAGATACGCAGTATTTT
>TRBV7-9|TRBJ2-3|TRBD1|few
CASSLGSPRQGAAQYF
TGTGCCAGCAGCTTAGGGTCCCCGCGACAGGGTGCGGCGCAGTATTTT
>TRBV2|TRBJ1-2|.|few
CASSEAGLIGTF
TGTGCCAGCAGTGAAGCCGGGCTGATCGGAACCTTC
>TRBV18|TRBJ2-5|TRBD1|once
CASSLNPMDRGVGQETQYF
TGTGCCAGCTCATTAAACCCTATGGACAGGGGCGTAGGGCAAGAGACCCAGTACTTC
>TRBV7-2|TRBJ1-2|TRBD1|.
CASSTRTGGDRYGYTF
TGTGCCAGCAGCACCCGTACAGGGGGCGATCGATATGGCTACACCTTC
>TRBV6-5|TRBJ2-4|.|.
CASSPGLSDIQYF
TGTGCCAGCAGCCCAGGACTCAGCGACATTCAGTACTTC
>TRBV4-2|TRBJ1-2|.|.
CASSQGRVLNYGYTF
TGTGCCAGCAGCCAAGGACGAGTCTTAAACTATGGCTACACCTTC
>TRBV7-6|TRBJ2-5|.|.
CASTLTGWETQYF
TGTGCCAGCACCCTTACAGGGTGGGAGACCCAGTACTTC
>TRBV2|TRBJ2-3|TRBD2|.
CASKASGGTDTQYF
TGTGCCAGCAAAGCGAGCGGGGGGACAGATACGCAGTATTTT
>TRBV7-8|TRBJ2-5|.|.
CASSLVLKETQYF
TGTGCCAGCAGCTTAGTACTGAAAGAGACCCAGTACTTC
>TRBV28|TRBJ1-5|TRBD1|.
CASSHRDSHQPQHF
TGTGCCAGCAGTCACCGGGACAGTCATCAGCCCCAGCATTTT
>TRBV5-6|TRBJ2-1|.|.
CASSFRWEQFF
TGTGCCAGCAGCTTCCGATGGGAGCAGTTCTTC
>TRBV2|TRBJ1-1|TRBD1|few
CASSGQGNTEAFF
TGTGCCAGCAGTGGACAGGGGAACACTGAAGCTTTCTTT
>TRBV11-2|TRBJ2-5|TRBD2|.
CASSSRTSGGETQYF
TGTGCCAGCAGCTCACGGACTAGCGGCGGAGAGACCCAGTACTTC
>TRBV13|TRBJ2-5|TRBD2|.
CASSLGGGQETQYF
TGTGCCAGCAGCTTAGGCGGGGGGCAAGAGACCCAGTACTTC
>TRBV4-1|TRBJ2-7|.|.
CASSRLQTGSYEQYF
TGCGCCAGCAGCCGCCTCCAGACAGGCTCCTACGAGCAGTACTTC
>TRBV4-3|TRBJ1-2|.|.
CASSLDRTAPYGYTF
TGCGCCAGCAGCCTAGACAGAACAGCCCCCTATGGCTACACCTTC
>TRBV7-9|TRBJ1-2|.|.
CASSLQEGGYTF
TGTGCCAGCAGCCTACAGGAGGGCGGCTACACCTTC
>TRBV19|TRBJ2-2|.|.
CATTGLTNTGELFF
TGTGCCACGACGGGACTTACGAACACCGGGGAGCTGTTTTTT
>TRBV27|TRBJ1-1|.|.
CASSLWGTDTEAFF
TGTGCCAGCAGTTTGTGGGGGACGGATACTGAAGCTTTCTTT
>TRBV6-1|TRBJ1-3|.|.
CASRRPGTGNTIYF
TGTGCCAGCAGACGACCGGGGACTGGAAACACCATATATTTT
>TRBV10-3|TRBJ2-7|.|.
CAISVQDGSYEQYF
TGTGCCATCAGTGTACAGGACGGTTCCTACGAGCAGTACTTC
>TRBV7-9|TRBJ2-1|TRBD1|few
CASSPGGTGSHNEQFF
TGTGCCAGCAGCCCAGGGGGGACAGGGTCCCACAATGAGCAGTTCTTC
>TRBV6-6|TRBJ2-7|TRBD1|.
CASSWTGGNYEQYF
TGTGCCAGCAGTTGGACAGGGGGGAATTACGAGCAGTACTTC
>TRBV2|TRBJ2-7|.|.
CASSGQIYEQYF
TGTGCCAGCAGTGGTCAGATATACGAGCAGTACTTC
>TRBV30|TRBJ1-5|.|.
CAWSVSGGGDGWPQHF
TGTGCCTGGAGTGTGTCAGGCGGCGGAGACGGATGGCCCCAGCATTTT
>TRBV5-1|TRBJ2-5|TRBD2|.
CASGSSGGDQETQYF
TGCGCCAGTGGCAGTAGCGGGGGGGATCAAGAGACCCAGTACTTC
>TRBV6-5|TRBJ1-4|.|few
CASSYSGVEKLFF
TGTGCCAGCAGTTACTCTGGGGTTGAAAAACTGTTTTTT
>TRBV7-8|TRBJ2-5|.|.
CASSLGPAAGIQETQYF
TGTGCCAGCAGCTTAGGGCCCGCAGCAGGCATACAAGAGACCCAGTACTTC
>TRBV6-1|TRBJ2-5|.|.
CASSEVTGRGETQYF
TGTGCCAGCAGTGAAGTAACGGGGCGGGGAGAGACCCAGTACTTC
>TRBV30|TRBJ1-2|TRBD1|.
CARFTQGARYGYTF
TGTGCCCGCTTCACACAGGGGGCACGGTATGGCTACACCTTC
>TRBV15|TRBJ2-5|TRBD2|few
CATSRGTSGGEETQYF
TGTGCCACCAGCAGAGGCACTAGCGGGGGGGAAGAGACCCAGTACTTC
>TRBV11-2|TRBJ2-3|.|.
CASSLAGAEDTQYF
TGTGCCAGCAGCTTAGCGGGGGCGGAGGATACGCAGTATTTT
>TRBV13|TRBJ2-7|.|once
CASSLSHAGWSYEQYF
TGTGCCAGCAGCCTCTCCCACGCGGGGTGGTCCTACGAGCAGTACTTC
>TRBV27|TRBJ2-7|.|.
CASWGAAYEQYF
TGTGCCAGCTGGGGGGCCGCCTACGAGCAGTACTTC
>TRBV7-2|TRBJ2-3|.|once
CASSLSRSENTQYF
TGTGCCAGCAGCTTATCCAGGAGTGAAAATACGCAGTATTTT
>TRBV28|TRBJ2-7|TRBD2|.
CASSSPGLAAYEQYF
TGTGCCAGCAGTTCCCCGGGACTAGCGGCCTACGAGCAGTACTTC
>TRBV7-2|TRBJ2-2|.|few
CASSSQGSGELFF
TGTGCCAGCAGCTCTCAGGGCTCCGGGGAGCTGTTTTTT
>TRBV5-1|TRBJ1-5|TRBD1|.
CASSPGQGGYNQPQHF
TGCGCCAGCAGCCCCGGACAGGGGGGATACAATCAGCCCCAGCATTTT
>TRBV6-6|TRBJ2-3|.|.
CASRPGQLLSDTQYF
TGTGCCAGCAGGCCAGGACAGCTTTTATCAGATACGCAGTATTTT
>TRBV28|TRBJ1-4|TRBD1|.
CASSGTGGISEKLFF
TGTGCCAGCAGCGGTACAGGGGGCATCAGTGAAAAACTGTTTTTT
>TRBV21-1|TRBJ1-1|.|.
CASSASNTEAFF
TGTGCCAGCAGCGCGTCAAACACTGAAGCTTTCTTT
>TRBV5-4|TRBJ2-5|.|.
CASSLSLQETQYF
TGTGCCAGCTCATTATCACTTCAAGAGACCCAGTACTTC
>TRBV7-3|TRBJ2-7|.|.
CASSLDGILKYEQYF
TGTGCCAGCAGCTTGGACGGTATCTTGAAATACGAGCAGTACTTC
>TRBV7-2|TRBJ2-7|.|.
CASRAGSHSYEQYF
TGTGCCAGCCGGGCGGGGTCCCACTCCTACGAGCAGTACTTC
>TRBV18|TRBJ2-2|.|.
CASSPAQGSGELFF
TGTGCCAGCTCACCCGCACAGGGATCCGGGGAGCTGTTTTTT
>TRBV10-3|TRBJ1-2|TRBD1|.
CAIRGTAYGYTF
TGTGCCATAAGAGGGACAGCCTATGGCTACACCTTC
>TRBV18|TRBJ1-4|TRBD1|.
CASSRGQGNEKLFF
TGTGCCAGCTCCCGTGGACAGGGTAATGAAAAACTGTTTTTT
>TRBV30|TRBJ1-1|.|few
CAWSALGLMTEAFF
TGTGCCTGGAGTGCGCTGGGGCTGATGACTGAAGCTTTCTTT
>TRBV7-9|TRBJ2-2|TRBD1|few
CASSFQTGTTGELFF
TGTGCCAGCAGCTTCCAGACAGGGACCACCGGGGAGCTGTTTTTT
>TRBV9|TRBJ2-1|.|once
CASSPRTGLEQFF
TGTGCCAGCAGCCCTCGAACAGGGTTGGAGCAGTTCTTC
>TRBV28|TRBJ2-1|.|.
CASSLDAREQFF
TGTGCCAGCAGTTTAGATGCCAGAGAGCAGTTCTTC